This note documents a single T cell receptor (beta chain) sequence. This sample was included in a study of CD8 T cells in Susac syndrome. Trimming shortened V by 0 bases and J by 4 bases, and 11 bases separated the two germline ends. The germline gives CDR1 SGDLS, CDR2 YYNGEE. The CDR3 runs to 14 residues. The T cells that were sequenced for TCR beta were CD8+ and CD4+ cells from blood. Healthy donors constituted the controls, which were matched for age and sex. Negative isolation yielded the CD8+ and CD4+ T cells, while FACS enriched the TEMRA cells. When the RNA was reverse transcribed, random hexamers were used with an input of about 0.5 to 1 ug. TCRdb redid the calling of the immunoSEQ multiplex PCR reads with MiXCR, one entry per CDR3 protein. The table includes around 140,000 distinct CDR3 sequences, roughly 94% detected once.

The sequencing input was CD4+ T cells from PBMCs. This clonotype originated in a human donor in good health. The chain is built from TRBV9 and TRBJ2-7, with D maybe TRBD2 (5 bases). The CDR3 DNA reads as TGTGCCAGCAGCGTAGTCCCCTCGGGGTACGAGCAGTACTTC. Its translation is CASSVVPSGYEQYF. Variable domain in full (rest from reference TRBV9 and TRBJ2-7): DSGVTQTPKHLITATGQRVTLRCSPRSGDLSVYWYQQSLDQGLQFLIQYYNGEERAKGNILERFSAQQFPDLHSELNLSSLELGDSALYFCASSVVPSGYEQYFGPGTRLTVT.